The source of this T cell receptor beta chain is a study of T cell responses to AZD1222 COVID-19 vaccine. Findings and caveats of the study: Spike was spanned by vaccine-associated CD4 TCRs, which were dominant at 160-218 and 743-854. Increased Spike-specific TCR breadth and depth were observed after two AZD1222 doses. Among AZD1222 vaccinees, only five to seven were seropositive at baseline.

Method: immunoSEQ multiplex PCR; TCRdb's copy keeps in-frame clones and lacks some. The sample shows 56,000 or so clones, roughly 88% of them seen only once. In regard to this clone: Its target is not known.

Trimming removed 6 bases from V and 1 base from J, with 10 bases in between. The CDR3 totals 14 residues. Germline CDR1 MNHEY, CDR2 SVGAGI. The source was peripheral blood, collected on day 0 of AZD1222 vaccination. The receptor was isolated from an adult in good health. The chain uses TRBV6-5 and TRBJ2-1; perhaps TRBD2 as D (6 bases). The CDR3 coding sequence is TGTGCCAGCAGACGGAGGGGATCCTACAATGAGCAGTTCTTC. Translation gives CASRRRGSYNEQFF.